This is a list of T cell receptor beta chains from one sample in a study of cytomegalovirus exposure and HLA in healthy donors. The data were produced by immunoSEQ multiplex PCR, yet TCRdb's version contains in-frame clones alone and is incomplete. The table has under 200,000 clones, approximately 75% seen once. The sequencing input was PBMCs. The receptors were sampled from a woman between 18 and 29 years old in good health and CMV-seronegative. CDR3s include the opening cysteine and the closing phenylalanine or tryptophan. D genes are given only for firm matches. Some rows have no size entry. The others give once, few or many, or a class for an expanded clone.

D: TRBD1; J: TRBJ1-1; V: TRBV2; size: .; CDR3: CASRTLRDRGGRTEAFF; DNA: TGTGCCAGCAGAACCCTAAGGGACAGGGGAGGAAGAACTGAAGCTTTCTTT
D: TRBD1; J: TRBJ1-6; V: TRBV19; size: .; CDR3: CASSQRQGAYNSPLHF; DNA: TGTGCCAGTAGTCAGCGACAGGGGGCCTATAATTCACCCCTCCACTTT
D: .; J: TRBJ2-5; V: TRBV5-4; size: once; CDR3: CASSLRRESETQYF; DNA: TGTGCCAGCAGCTTGAGGAGGGAGTCCGAGACCCAGTACTTC
D: TRBD2; J: TRBJ2-7; V: TRBV28; size: .; CDR3: CASSSLAGDPHEQYF; DNA: TGTGCCAGCAGTTCCCTAGCGGGAGATCCCCACGAGCAGTACTTC
D: TRBD2; J: TRBJ2-1; V: TRBV7-9; size: .; CDR3: CASSPRTSAKSYNEQFF; DNA: TGTGCCAGCAGCCCAAGGACTAGCGCCAAATCCTACAATGAGCAGTTCTTC
D: .; J: TRBJ2-7; V: TRBV27; size: .; CDR3: CASSLRQGYEQYF; DNA: TGTGCCAGCAGTTTAAGGCAGGGTTACGAGCAGTACTTC
D: TRBD2; J: TRBJ2-5; V: TRBV5-6; size: .; CDR3: CASSWRGSGRETQYF; DNA: TGTGCCAGCAGCTGGAGGGGTAGCGGGAGGGAGACCCAGTACTTC
D: TRBD1; J: TRBJ1-1; V: TRBV7-9; size: .; CDR3: CSSSLRDRGSTEAFF; DNA: TGTTCCAGCAGCCTCCGGGACAGGGGAAGTACTGAAGCTTTCTTT
D: .; J: TRBJ1-3; V: TRBV2; size: .; CDR3: CASSRQRLKEYSGNTIYF; DNA: TGTGCCAGCAGTCGACAAAGGCTAAAGGAATACTCTGGAAACACCATATATTTT
D: .; J: TRBJ1-2; V: TRBV28; size: .; CDR3: CASSELRPPYGYTF; DNA: TGTGCCAGCAGTGAGTTGAGGCCTCCCTATGGCTACACCTTC
D: .; J: TRBJ1-4; V: TRBV30; size: .; CDR3: CAWSWGVNEKLFF; DNA: TGTGCCTGGAGTTGGGGGGTTAATGAAAAACTGTTTTTT
D: .; J: TRBJ1-2; V: TRBV28; size: .; CDR3: CASTEGRSGYTF; DNA: TGTGCCAGCACGGAGGGTCGGTCTGGCTACACCTTC
D: TRBD2; J: TRBJ2-1; V: TRBV7-8; size: .; CDR3: CASSSTGTSGGNEQFF; DNA: TGTGCCAGCAGCTCAACCGGGACTAGCGGGGGCAATGAGCAGTTCTTC
D: TRBD2; J: TRBJ2-1; V: TRBV28; size: .; CDR3: CASASGEGSYNEQFF; DNA: TGTGCCAGCGCAAGCGGGGAAGGCTCCTACAATGAGCAGTTCTTC
D: TRBD2; J: TRBJ2-1; V: TRBV13; size: .; CDR3: CASSPLTSAKNEQFF; DNA: TGTGCCAGCAGCCCTTTAACTAGCGCGAAGAATGAGCAGTTCTTC
D: TRBD1; J: TRBJ1-2; V: TRBV5-1; size: .; CDR3: CASSSRQGHYGYTF; DNA: TGCGCCAGCAGCTCAAGACAGGGACACTATGGCTACACCTTC
D: .; J: TRBJ1-4; V: TRBV4-1; size: .; CDR3: CASSQGDRTEAEKLFF; DNA: TGCGCCAGCAGCCAAGGAGATCGGACGGAGGCTGAAAAACTGTTTTTT
D: .; J: TRBJ1-5; V: TRBV6-5; size: .; CDR3: CASSYSAGAGQPQHF; DNA: TGTGCCAGCAGTTACTCGGCGGGGGCGGGACAGCCCCAGCATTTT
D: .; J: TRBJ2-1; V: TRBV6-4; size: .; CDR3: CASSDSGSSYNEQFF; DNA: TGTGCCAGCAGTGATAGCGGAAGCTCCTACAATGAGCAGTTCTTC
D: .; J: TRBJ1-5; V: TRBV28; size: .; CDR3: CASSAVSTGKRNQPQHF; DNA: TGTGCCAGCAGTGCCGTTTCGACGGGGAAGCGAAATCAGCCCCAGCATTTT
D: TRBD1; J: TRBJ2-5; V: TRBV7-3; size: few; CDR3: CASSYQGAEETQYF; DNA: TGTGCCAGCAGCTATCAGGGGGCAGAAGAGACCCAGTACTTC
D: TRBD2; J: TRBJ2-1; V: TRBV6-6; size: .; CDR3: CASSLTSGSYNEQFF; DNA: TGTGCCAGCAGTCTAACTAGCGGCTCCTACAATGAGCAGTTCTTC
D: TRBD1; J: TRBJ2-3; V: TRBV6-1; size: .; CDR3: CASASGQRTDTQYF; DNA: TGTGCCAGCGCGTCGGGACAGCGCACAGATACGCAGTATTTT
D: .; J: TRBJ2-1; V: TRBV5-1; size: once; CDR3: CASSLDAKTGTNEQFF; DNA: TGCGCCAGCAGCTTGGACGCTAAGACAGGTACCAATGAGCAGTTCTTC
D: .; J: TRBJ1-6; V: TRBV6-5; size: .; CDR3: CASSYDLYGDSPLHF; DNA: TGTGCCAGCAGCTACGACTTGTACGGGGATTCACCCCTCCACTTT
D: .; J: TRBJ1-1; V: TRBV9; size: .; CDR3: CASSVDRDGTEAFF; DNA: TGTGCCAGCAGCGTAGACAGGGACGGTACTGAAGCTTTCTTT
D: TRBD1; J: TRBJ1-4; V: TRBV4-1; size: .; CDR3: CASSRSTGQGDEKLFF; DNA: TGCGCCAGCAGCCGATCAACGGGACAGGGGGATGAAAAACTGTTTTTT
D: .; J: TRBJ1-4; V: TRBV13; size: .; CDR3: CASSLGSGRGWEKLFF; DNA: TGTGCCAGCAGCTTAGGATCGGGCAGGGGCTGGGAAAAACTGTTTTTT
D: TRBD2; J: TRBJ2-7; V: TRBV5-6; size: .; CDR3: CASSRTSGREHYEQYF; DNA: TGTGCCAGCAGCCGTACTAGCGGGAGAGAACACTACGAGCAGTACTTC
D: TRBD1; J: TRBJ2-1; V: TRBV5-1; size: .; CDR3: CASSTDLGQGQFF; DNA: TGCGCCAGCAGCACCGACCTGGGACAGGGGCAGTTCTTC
D: .; J: TRBJ2-7; V: TRBV2; size: .; CDR3: CASRGGRSSGALNSYEQYF; DNA: TGTGCCAGCAGGGGCGGGCGCAGTTCAGGGGCCCTCAACTCTTACGAGCAGTACTTC
D: .; J: TRBJ2-2; V: TRBV29-1; size: .; CDR3: CSVEGASGFNTGELFF; DNA: TGCAGCGTTGAAGGGGCGTCAGGGTTTAACACCGGGGAGCTGTTTTTT
D: TRBD1; J: TRBJ1-2; V: TRBV28; size: .; CDR3: CAHRDRSLNYGYTF; DNA: TGTGCCCACCGGGACAGGAGCCTAAACTATGGCTACACCTTC
D: TRBD2; J: TRBJ2-5; V: TRBV5-6; size: .; CDR3: CASSISGGAEETQYF; DNA: TGTGCCAGCAGCATAAGCGGGGGCGCCGAGGAGACCCAGTACTTC
D: .; J: TRBJ1-2; V: TRBV11-2; size: .; CDR3: CASSPNQQGPENTF; DNA: TGTGCCAGCAGCCCGAACCAACAGGGCCCGGAAAACACCTTC
D: .; J: TRBJ1-1; V: TRBV27; size: .; CDR3: CASSLLQGVGKNTEAFF; DNA: TGTGCCAGCAGTTTACTACAGGGAGTGGGTAAGAACACTGAAGCTTTCTTT
D: .; J: TRBJ2-7; V: TRBV5-1; size: .; CDR3: CASSPLEGHSYEQYF; DNA: TGCGCCAGCAGCCCTCTGGAGGGGCACTCCTACGAGCAGTACTTC
D: .; J: TRBJ1-2; V: TRBV29-1; size: .; CDR3: CSPGVDEGYTF; DNA: TGCAGCCCCGGGGTAGACGAGGGCTACACCTTC
D: .; J: TRBJ1-1; V: TRBV27; size: .; CDR3: CASSPLGGAGVTEAFF; DNA: TGTGCCAGCAGTCCCCTCGGGGGGGCGGGAGTCACTGAAGCTTTCTTT
D: .; J: TRBJ2-2; V: TRBV6-1; size: few; CDR3: CASSEQGNTGELFF; DNA: TGTGCCAGCAGTGAACAGGGCAACACCGGGGAGCTGTTTTTT
D: TRBD2; J: TRBJ2-1; V: TRBV5-1; size: .; CDR3: CASSWWVGTRFSDEQFF; DNA: TGCGCCAGCAGCTGGTGGGTGGGGACTAGATTTTCCGATGAGCAGTTCTTC
D: .; J: TRBJ1-5; V: TRBV27; size: .; CDR3: CASSLSKNQPQHF; DNA: TGTGCCAGCAGTCTCTCTAAAAATCAGCCCCAGCATTTT
D: .; J: TRBJ2-1; V: TRBV6-1; size: .; CDR3: CASSNNYNEQFF; DNA: TGTGCCAGCAGCAACAACTACAATGAGCAGTTCTTC
D: .; J: TRBJ2-6; V: TRBV18; size: few; CDR3: CASSPVVSSGANVLTF; DNA: TGTGCCAGCTCACCGGTAGTTAGCTCTGGGGCCAACGTCCTGACTTTC
D: TRBD1; J: TRBJ1-1; V: TRBV29-1; size: .; CDR3: CSAQGLNTEAFF; DNA: TGCAGCGCACAGGGGTTGAACACTGAAGCTTTCTTT
D: .; J: TRBJ2-7; V: TRBV7-8; size: .; CDR3: CASSHPRGSYEQYF; DNA: TGTGCCAGCAGCCACCCCAGGGGAAGCTACGAGCAGTACTTC
D: .; J: TRBJ2-1; V: TRBV30; size: .; CDR3: CAWSQGIINEQFF; DNA: TGTGCCTGGAGTCAGGGAATTATCAATGAGCAGTTCTTC
D: .; J: TRBJ2-5; V: TRBV27; size: few; CDR3: CASSPPRPPGDTKQETQYF; DNA: TGTGCCAGCAGTCCCCCTCGTCCACCCGGGGACACCAAACAAGAGACCCAGTACTTC
D: .; J: TRBJ2-1; V: TRBV27; size: .; CDR3: CASSCPPRIKRAYNEQFF; DNA: TGTGCCAGCAGTTGTCCCCCTCGGATTAAGCGGGCATACAATGAGCAGTTCTTC
D: TRBD1; J: TRBJ2-7; V: TRBV4-2; size: .; CDR3: CASSQAGDRDYEQYF; DNA: TGTGCCAGCAGCCAAGCAGGGGACAGGGACTACGAGCAGTACTTC
D: TRBD1; J: TRBJ1-3; V: TRBV2; size: .; CDR3: CASTIDRGSGNTIYF; DNA: TGTGCCAGTACAATTGACAGGGGCTCTGGAAACACCATATATTTT